Listed below are T cell receptor beta chains from one sample, sequenced in a study of shared clonotypes between healthy human individuals. The repertoire was sequenced with immunoSEQ multiplex PCR; TCRdb's copy has only in-frame clones and lacks some. This table holds hundreds of thousands of clones, around 77% found once. The sample consisted of PBMCs. These receptors originate from a woman aged 40 to 50 in good health. Some clones in this sample may be carry-over from other donors' samples. Each CDR3 is given with its conserved first and last residue.

13 TRBV19 CASSIDGQGPQHF
13 TRBV30 CAWSSYRESPLHF
14 TRBV5-1 CASSLRQGRETQYF
14 TRBV10-3 CAISGQGHTGELFF
15 TRBV27 CASKGTSLLVNEQFF
13 TRBV9 CASSVWVDQPQHF
14 TRBV28 CASSLAGGVYGYTF
15 TRBV27 CASSLAGQRSYEQYF
14 TRBV5-5 CASSWPGLSPEQYF
15 TRBV28 CASSPGGVGNQPQHF
13 TRBV28 CASSMTGNYGYTF